This TCR beta chain was identified during a study of T cell clonality in common variable immunodeficiency (dated by TCRdb to the mid-2010s). Ten or more counts support this clone. Its binding antigen is unknown. This sample also contains other DNA sequences that code for the same CDR3. The full study reports these points: Healthy controls shared more TCRbeta clones with each other than CVID subjects shared among themselves (p < 0.0001). According to the authors, finding the cause of the higher clonality in CVID would require sequencing the repertoires of T cell subpopulations. TCRbeta clonality was higher in CVID subjects than in healthy controls (t-test p = 0.018), and the increase was most characteristic of about a third of subjects. Despite equal DNA input, controls averaged roughly 84,000 unique sequences per sample versus some 30,000 in CVID samples. Differences among patients in the CVID cohort limited the correlations between repertoire features and clinical complications. Fewer deletions and N-nucleotide insertions were reportedly observed in CVID TCRbeta sequences, and highly modified clones with 13 or more V deletions were reportedly absent from CVID TCRbeta sequences.

Equivalent amounts of genomic DNA from CVID and control samples were used as sequencing input. For every sample, a 60 bp segment covering the rearranged TCRbeta CDR3 region was amplified and then sequenced. TCRbeta amplification used the immunoSEQ assay, a bias-corrected multiplex PCR with high-throughput sequencing. Regarding the original processing steps: Every unique nucleotide sequence counted as a clone and was annotated with V, D and J genes, copy number and frequency. Sequences were labeled productive if in frame, and non-productive if out of frame or containing stop codons. As previously described, Shannon's entropy was used to calculate clonality. The predicted amino acid sequences of productive clones were used to derive the mean CDR3 Kyte-Doolittle hydropathy. Hierarchical clustering of scaled V gene usage was performed with the R hclust function using Manhattan distance and complete linkage. Clone sharing by CDR3 amino acid sequence was assessed by resampling 12 repertoires per group over 100 rounds. The repertoires were screened for 65 to 75 published EBV-specific TCRbeta sequences and around 250 published CMV-specific TCRbeta sequences. Analysis left out two CVID samples that produced under 10,000 sequences, so about 41 CVID repertoires remained. TCRdb took this table from immuneACCESS and kept in-frame rearrangements with V and J called. Such tables lack part of the clones; where checked against another copy, unresolved V genes explain under half of the gap, and the rest is unexplained. V and J calls and clone size are as listed in that table; D and trimming were resolved from the DNA. This sample has some 42,000 clones in the table, none counted a single time. Around 6% of the sample comes from the top ten.

CVID was diagnosed by standard criteria: serum IgG, IgA and/or IgM reduced below normal range, plus specific antibody deficiency. A total of 44 subjects (approximately 15 female and 30 or so male; age range about 9 to 65 years, mean age approximately 40) were included in the CVID group. Most CVID patients and most healthy controls were of Caucasian heritage. Replacement immunoglobulin therapy had been administered to all CVID subjects for at least one year at the time of study participation. No CVID subject was ill or taking immunomodulatory or immunosuppressive medication when blood was collected. Heparinized peripheral whole blood samples of about 4.5 to 8 ml were collected from each donor. Genomic DNA from adults with common variable immune deficiency (CVID) and from healthy adult controls was used to sequence TCRbeta CDR3 repertoires. Diluted blood was density-centrifuged over Hypaque 1077 or Ficoll-Paque to isolate peripheral blood mononuclear cells. Genomic DNA was obtained from unsorted mononuclear cells using either Qiagen column purification or a centrifugation-based method.

The sample taken for sequencing was peripheral blood mononuclear cells. This TCR was sampled from a human donor with common variable immunodeficiency.

The CDR3 reads CASSIPVSGNTIYF. The covered CDR3 bases are TGTGCCAGTAGTATCCCCGTCTCTGGAAACACC. The chain employs TRBV19 and TRBJ1-3, with the D segment identity uncertain. Coverage ceases 3 residues before the CDR3 finishes, and the germline J gene fills in the end. V is reduced by 3 bases and J by 0 bases, leaving a spacing of 6 bases between them. Spanning cysteine to phenylalanine, the CDR3 consists of 14 amino acids. Sequencing covers 33 bases of the CDR3, shown here with the frame starting at base 1. As encoded in the germline V gene (reference sequence), CDR1 is LNHDA while CDR2 is SQIVND. The CDR3, completed at both ends by the reference TRBV19 and TRBJ1-3 genes, gives the full variable domain DGGITQSPKYLFRKEGQNVTLSCEQNLNHDAMYWYRQDPGQGLRLIYYSQIVNDFQKGDIAEGYSVSREKKESFPLTVTSAQKNPTAFYLCASSIPVSGNTIYFGEGSWLTVV.